This passage covers 22 T cell receptor beta chains from one sample sequenced in a study of blood T cell repertoires in COVID-19. Measured with immunoSEQ multiplex PCR; TCRdb has only the in-frame clones, and not every one. The sample yields 150,000 to 200,000 clones, just under 85% seen once. Sequencing was done on a sample of peripheral blood. The receptors originated from a woman of 80 years or more with acute or convalescent COVID-19.

This chain joins TRBV5-1 and TRBJ1-2, with 8 nucleotides matching TRBD1. CDR3 size: 14 residues. Germline CDR1 SGHRS, CDR2 YFSETQ. The trim removed 3 bases at V and 4 bases at J, leaving 5 bases unmatched. CDR3 loop: CASSSLTGAYGYTF. CDR3 nucleotide sequence: TGCGCCAGCAGCTCACTGACAGGGGCCTATGGCTACACCTTC.

The V and J genes are TRBV5-4 and TRBJ2-3, with a possible D match to TRBD1 (6 bases). Germline assignment: CDR1 SGHNT and CDR2 YYREEE (reference sequence). V lost 0 bases and J lost 0, with 8 bases in between. The CDR3 has 15 amino acids. The CDR3 nucleotides are TGTGCCAGCAGCTTGGCGGGGACAAGCACAGATACGCAGTATTTT. This encodes CASSLAGTSTDTQYF.

The chain combines TRBV5-5 with TRBJ2-7, with 8 nucleotides matching TRBD1. The V gene's germline CDR1 is SGHKS and CDR2 YYEKEE (reference sequence). V trimming: 0 bases; J trimming: 6 bases; junction bases outside the gene matches: 11. The CDR3 runs to 16 residues. As DNA, the CDR3 is TGTGCCAGCAGCTTGGGTAGGCAGGGGGCTTCTAGCGAGCAGTACTTC. Translated: CASSLGRQGASSEQYF.

The chain uses TRBV18 and TRBJ1-2; D remains ambiguous. The CDR3 sequence is 13 residues long. The V and J ends lost 3 bases and 3 bases respectively, with 8 bases between them. Germline CDR1 and CDR2: KGHSH and LQKENI. The CDR3 nucleotides are TGTGCCAGCTCACCCGGGGTTGACTATGGCTACACCTTC. Translated, it gives CASSPGVDYGYTF.

V is TRBV7-9 and J is TRBJ2-1, with TRBD1 matching over 9 bases. V lost 2 bases to trimming and J lost 4 bases; unmatched junction nucleotides: 3. The CDR3 is made up of 15 amino acids. CDR1 SEHNR and CDR2 FQNEAQ come from the germline V gene (reference sequence). CDR3 DNA sequence: TGTGCCAGCAGCTTAAGGGACAGGGCGTACAATGAGCAGTTCTTC. Its protein product is CASSLRDRAYNEQFF.

This chain connects TRBV5-1 to TRBJ2-3; 14 bases agree with TRBD2. The junction had 5 bases not matched to a gene; V was cut back by 4 bases and J by 1 base. This CDR3 is built from 17 residues. Germline V gene data show CDR1 as SGHRS and CDR2 as YFSETQ. The CDR3 sequence is CASSLGTSGGRTDTQYF. CDR3 in DNA: TGCGCCAGCAGCCTCGGGACTAGCGGGGGACGCACAGATACGCAGTATTTT.

The chain couples TRBV7-2 to TRBJ2-5, with 8 bases lining up with TRBD1. The CDR3 sequence is 14 residues long. V lost 5 bases and J lost 7; bases outside the gene matches: 9. Germline CDR1 and CDR2: SGHTA and FQGNSA. DNA of the CDR3: TGTGCCAGCAGCACGGGACAGGCTGGGGGGACCCAGTACTTC. Its protein product is CASSTGQAGGTQYF.

J is TRBJ2-2 and V is TRBV7-2; 9 nucleotides agree with TRBD2. With 6 bases clipped from V and 6 bases from J, the junction kept 8 bases outside the gene matches. The CDR3 has 15 residues. Germline V gene data show CDR1 as SGHTA and CDR2 as FQGNSA. CDR3 region: CASRPFSGSPGELFF. CDR3 DNA: TGTGCCAGCAGACCCTTTAGCGGGAGCCCCGGGGAGCTGTTTTTT.

The chain has TRBV6-1 and TRBJ1-2; tentative D call: TRBD1 (6 bases). Between the trimmed V and J ends, which lost 0 bases and 6 bases, there was a span of 23 bases. Germline V gene sequence: CDR1 MNHNS, CDR2 SASEGT. This CDR3 contains 18 residues. CDR3 protein: CASSEALYGTSRRNGYTF. The DNA of the CDR3 is TGTGCCAGCAGTGAAGCTTTATACGGGACATCCAGGAGAAATGGCTACACCTTC.

Comments on this clone: This same CDR3 is encoded by further DNA sequences in the sample. The J gene is TRBJ2-5, the V gene TRBV7-2, with 8 nucleotides matching TRBD2. Germline values: CDR1 SGHTA, CDR2 FQGNSA. This CDR3 has 14 amino acids. The V gene end was trimmed by 3 bases and the J gene end by 2 bases; junction bases not matched to a gene: 2. The CDR3 here is CASSFQRGQETQYF. The CDR3 nucleotides are TGTGCCAGCAGCTTCCAGCGGGGGCAAGAGACCCAGTACTTC.

V gene TRBV6-5 combines with J gene TRBJ1-2, with 10 nucleotides matching TRBD1. Germline V gene data show CDR1 as MNHEY and CDR2 as SVGAGI. V lost 0 bases and J lost 7; bases outside the gene matches: 2. The CDR3 consists of 14 residues. The DNA for the CDR3 is TGTGCCAGCAGTTACTCGACAGGGGGCCTTGGCTACACCTTC. Translation: CASSYSTGGLGYTF.

The chain recombines TRBV2 with TRBJ2-1, with 8 positions matching TRBD1. V lost 6 bases and J lost 4; bases outside the gene matches: 2. CDR1 is SNHLY and CDR2 is FYNNEI in the germline V gene. The CDR3 runs to 13 residues. Written as DNA, the CDR3 is TGTGCCAGCAGGGACAGGGCGTACAATGAGCAGTTCTTC. Its protein product is CASRDRAYNEQFF.

Only one count was recorded for this clone. V usage is TRBV6-2 or TRBV6-3 and J usage is TRBJ2-7, with 8 bases fitting TRBD1. Germline values: CDR1 MNHEY, CDR2 SVGEGT. J was trimmed by 2 bases and V by 4 bases; bases with no gene match: 16. This CDR3 spans 18 amino acids. The CDR3 nucleotides read TGTGCCAGCAGTTTCAACTCTGCCGGGACAGGTCTTCCCTACGAGCAGTACTTC. Translated, it gives CASSFNSAGTGLPYEQYF.

The chain recombines TRBV19 with TRBJ1-1; D not resolved. The CDR3 spans 15 residues. The V gene's germline CDR1 is LNHDA and CDR2 SQIVND (reference sequence). The germline V and J ends were trimmed by 6 bases and 9 bases, with 23 bases remaining between them. CDR3: CASSLRGRSLKKAFF. The DNA of the CDR3 is TGTGCCAGTAGCCTACGAGGCCGCAGCCTCAAAAAAGCTTTCTTT.

The J gene is TRBJ1-1, the V gene TRBV10-3; D uncertain. V was shortened by 8 bases and J by 1 base, with 11 bases between the two germline ends. This CDR3 has 13 residues. CDR1 is ENHRY and CDR2 is SYGVKD in the germline V gene. CDR3 sequence reads: CAISKNGNTEAFF. The CDR3 DNA reads as TGTGCCATCTCGAAGAACGGGAACACTGAAGCTTTCTTT.

This clone was found a few times. The chain has TRBV5-8 and TRBJ2-2, with 7 bases aligning to TRBD1. The J segment lost 0 bases and the V segment lost 2 bases, leaving 1 base of the junction unmatched. The CDR3 runs to 15 residues. The V gene's germline CDR1 is SGHTS and CDR2 YDEGEE. CDR3 coding DNA: TGTGCCAGCAGCTTCAGGGGGACGAACACCGGGGAGCTGTTTTTT. Translation: CASSFRGTNTGELFF.

This clone was observed a single time. The chain recombines TRBV2 with TRBJ2-1; D is perhaps TRBD1 (6 bases). The CDR3 consists of 14 residues. Per germline, CDR1 SNHLY and CDR2 FYNNEI. With 5 bases removed from V and 0 bases from J, the gap between germline ends came to 8 bases. The CDR3 DNA sequence: TGTGCCAGCAGTCCGGACAGCTCCTACAATGAGCAGTTCTTC. This codes for CASSPDSSYNEQFF. The full variable domain, with the rest looked up from reference TRBV2 and TRBJ2-1, is EPEVTQTPSHQVTQMGQEVILRCVPISNHLYFYWYRQILGQKVEFLVSFYNNEISEKSEIFDDQFSVERPDGSNFTLKIRSTKLEDSAMYFCASSPDSSYNEQFFGPGTRLTVL.

This sequence joins TRBV27 and TRBJ2-7; perhaps TRBD1 as D (6 bases). The CDR3 runs to 14 residues. Germline V gene lookup returns CDR1 MNHEY and CDR2 SMNVEV (reference sequence). V gave up 3 bases and J gave up 2 bases, with 11 bases separating them. DNA for the CDR3: TGTGCCAGCAGTTTGACCTGGGACACCTACGAGCAGTACTTC. Protein product: CASSLTWDTYEQYF.

This chain joins TRBV18 and TRBJ2-2; TRBD2 aligns across 9 bases. In germline, CDR1 is KGHSH, CDR2 LQKENI. The CDR3 extends over 18 amino acids. With V trimmed by 6 bases and J by 1 base, 12 bases remained unmatched. CDR3 sequence: CASSRDALLAGNTGELFF. As DNA, the CDR3 is TGTGCCAGCTCCCGCGACGCTTTACTAGCGGGGAACACCGGGGAGCTGTTTTTT.

J is TRBJ2-3 and V is TRBV5-1, with 10 bases matching TRBD1. The V and J ends lost 2 bases and 6 bases, in that order; junction bases with no gene match: 3. The CDR3 consists of 14 residues. Germline CDR1 and CDR2: SGHRS and YFSETQ. As DNA, the CDR3 is TGCGCCAGCAGCTTTGGGACAGGGGAGGATACGCAGTATTTT. Translating it yields CASSFGTGEDTQYF. Variable domain in full (rest from reference TRBV5-1 and TRBJ2-3): KAGVTQTPRYLIKTRGQQVTLSCSPISGHRSVSWYQQTPGQGLQFLFEYFSETQRNKGNFPGRFSGRQFSNSRSEMNVSTLELGDSALYLCASSFGTGEDTQYFGPGTRLTVL.

CDR3 sequence: CASRDSPGSSNYGYTF. The DNA for the CDR3 is TGTGCCAGTAGGGATTCGCCCGGGTCCAGCAACTATGGCTACACCTTC. The rearrangement joins TRBV19 to TRBJ1-2; D is ambiguous. The CDR3 is made up of 16 amino acids. The V end was cut by 6 bases, the J end by 2 bases, with 19 bases between. Germline V gene lookup returns CDR1 LNHDA and CDR2 SQIVND (reference sequence). Combining the CDR3 with reference TRBV19 and TRBJ1-2 gives the whole variable domain DGGITQSPKYLFRKEGQNVTLSCEQNLNHDAMYWYRQDPGQGLRLIYYSQIVNDFQKGDIAEGYSVSREKKESFPLTVTSAQKNPTAFYLCASRDSPGSSNYGYTFGSGTRLTVV.

The chain couples TRBV9 to TRBJ2-7; 9 bases agree with TRBD1. This CDR3 contains 14 residues. In germline, CDR1 is SGDLS, CDR2 YYNGEE. The J segment lost 1 base and the V segment lost 4 bases, leaving 3 bases of the junction unmatched. The CDR3 sequence is CASSFGTGSYEQYF. The CDR3 DNA is TGTGCCAGCAGCTTTGGGACAGGGTCCTACGAGCAGTACTTC.